This passage covers 7 T cell receptor beta chains from one sample sequenced in a study of spatial heterogeneity in lung cancer. Overall study results and limits: Tracking of tumor mutation counts was seen in expanded intratumoral alpha and beta TCR counts.

Time point: sample taken at primary tumor resection. Antigen specificity for these receptors is unknown. TCRdb reprocessed the 5' RACE reads via MiXCR and lists one record per CDR3 protein. The data contain some 7,000 distinct CDR3 sequences, more than 12% of them singletons. Sample: lung tumor tissue, taken at surgery. The receptors derive from a male donor with early-stage non-small cell lung cancer.

This clonotype counts as medium-sized. The chain carries TRBV19 and TRBJ1-1; D uncertain. This CDR3 has 13 amino acids. CDR1 is LNHDA and CDR2 is SQIVND in the germline V gene (reference sequence). Deletions cut 2 bases from V and 2 bases from J, with 6 bases between. The CDR3, as DNA: TGTGCCAGTAGTATATTTAGCAACACTGAAGCTTTCTTT. Its protein product is CASSIFSNTEAFF.

This clonotype has just a few counts. The chain combines TRBV7-9 with TRBJ2-1, with D possibly TRBD2 on 6 matching bases. The CDR3 is 15 residues long. The V end was cut by 0 bases, the J end by 7 bases, with 13 bases between. CDR1 and CDR2 from the germline V gene are SEHNR and FQNEAQ (reference sequence). The CDR3 nucleotides read TGTGCCAGCAGCTTAGCGGGACTTCCTGGGAATGAGCAGTTCTTC. The encoded protein is CASSLAGLPGNEQFF.

This clonotype has just a few counts. The chain carries TRBV20-1 and TRBJ1-1; tentatively, D is TRBD1 (6 bases). The germline gives CDR1 DFQATT, CDR2 SNEGSKA (reference sequence). V was cut by 3 bases and J by 7 bases, with 21 bases left in between. The CDR3 consists of 15 residues. The CDR3 DNA sequence: TGCAGTGCTAGCCGGGACATTTGGGGGTCAGGTGAAGCTTTCTTT. This gives the protein CSASRDIWGSGEAFF.

The chain links TRBV6-1 to TRBJ2-2, with 8 bases matching TRBD2. V gave up 6 bases and J gave up 0 bases; unmatched junction bases: 3. The length of the CDR3 is 15 residues. Germline assignment: CDR1 MNHNS and CDR2 SASEGT. This chain's CDR3 is CASSPLAANTGELFF. The CDR3 DNA is TGTGCCAGCAGCCCACTAGCGGCGAACACCGGGGAGCTGTTTTTT.

This clonotype was observed a handful of times. This chain connects TRBV2 to TRBJ1-4; possibly TRBD1 for D (5 bases). Trimming left V 2 bases short and J 8 bases short, with 12 bases between. The CDR3 has 14 residues. The germline V gene encodes CDR1 SNHLY and CDR2 FYNNEI. The DNA for the CDR3 is TGTGCCAGCAGTGAATTTGTAGGGGCCGAAAAACTGTTTTTT. It is translated as CASSEFVGAEKLFF.

This clonotype was counted ten times or more. The rearrangement uses TRBV4-2 and TRBJ1-5, with 12 bases aligning to TRBD1. Trimming cost V 0 bases and J 6 bases; bases outside gene matches: 3. The V gene's germline CDR1 is LGHNA and CDR2 YNFKEQ. The length of the CDR3 is 16 residues. The CDR3 spells CASSQESGQGAQPQHF. DNA of the CDR3: TGTGCCAGCAGCCAAGAGTCGGGACAGGGGGCTCAGCCCCAGCATTTT.

This clonotype is labeled as large. The V gene is TRBV29-1, the J gene TRBJ1-1; D is uncertain. The V and J ends lost 5 bases and 0 bases respectively, with 10 bases between them. CDR3 length: 13 residues. CDR1 is SQVTM, CDR2 ANQGSEA, per germline. The CDR3 protein is CSVCESLNTEAFF. In nucleotides, the CDR3 is TGCAGCGTTTGCGAGAGCCTGAACACTGAAGCTTTCTTT.